Listed here are 19 T cell receptor beta chains from one sample, sequenced in a study of sequential checkpoint blockade in melanoma. Sample treatment: randomized to nivolumab then ipilimumab (arm A) or the reverse (arm B). Some clones are missing from TCRdb's copy, which holds only in-frame ones; the method was immunoSEQ multiplex PCR. The repertoire consists of 15,000 to 20,000 clones, with around 77% occurring once and the leading ten covering over 20%. The material sequenced was CD8+ T cells sorted from blood (inferred from file names), taken from a patient given nivolumab and ipilimumab in sequence. These receptors originate from a human donor with melanoma.

The rearrangement links TRBV13 to TRBJ2-5; 8 positions agree with TRBD2. CDR1 is PRHDT, CDR2 FYEKMQ, per germline (reference sequence). J was trimmed by 2 bases and V by 4 bases; bases with no gene match: 6. The CDR3 is 15 amino acids. This CDR3 is CASSWWGGGQETQYF. For the CDR3, the DNA is TGTGCCAGCAGCTGGTGGGGCGGGGGGCAAGAGACCCAGTACTTC.

The count of this clone is one. The gene calls are TRBV19 and TRBJ2-7; weak D call: TRBD2 (6 bases). The CDR3 totals 14 residues. Germline V gene lookup returns CDR1 LNHDA and CDR2 SQIVND (reference sequence). Trimming left V 5 bases short and J 2 bases short, with 13 bases between. CDR3 sequence reads: CASSVTGSAYEQYF. The CDR3 DNA sequence: TGTGCCAGTAGTGTTACCGGGAGCGCCTACGAGCAGTACTTC.

On this clone: A read error is likely, as this CDR3 ends without the conserved phenylalanine or tryptophan. The V call is TRBV4-1, the J call TRBJ1-1, with 8 bases that match TRBD1. The junction had 5 bases not matched to a gene; V was cut back by 1 base and J by 1 base. Germline V lookup: CDR1 MGHRA, CDR2 YSYEKL. This CDR3 contains 16 residues. The CDR3 DNA reads as TGCGCCAGCAGCCAAGTTCAGGGGGCCCCGAACACTGAAGCTTTCCTT. Protein: CASSQVQGAPNTEAFL.

This clone has only one observation. V and J are TRBV2 and TRBJ2-7; D ambiguous. This CDR3 is built from 13 residues. The V and J ends lost 8 bases and 0 bases respectively, with 11 bases between them. Germline-derived CDR1 and CDR2 are SNHLY and FYNNEI. CDR3 loop: CASREVLSYEQYF. The CDR3 nucleotides read TGTGCCAGCCGAGAGGTCCTCTCCTACGAGCAGTACTTC.

The V call is TRBV7-9, the J call TRBJ1-4; D gene unclear. The CDR3 sequence is 13 residues long. Trimming took 10 bases from V and 0 from J, leaving 9 bases between them. The germline gives CDR1 SEHNR, CDR2 FQNEAQ (reference sequence). CDR3 sequence (DNA): TGTGCCATCCCGACTACAACTAATGAAAAACTGTTTTTT. It encodes CAIPTTTNEKLFF.

This clone was picked up a small number of times. The V call is TRBV7-9, the J call TRBJ1-2; D remains unclear. CDR1 is SEHNR, CDR2 FQNEAQ, per germline (reference sequence). This CDR3 comprises 12 residues. The V end lost 1 base, the J end lost 8 bases, and 8 bases lay between the germline ends. CDR3 loop: CASSLGRRGYTF. Written as DNA, the CDR3 is TGTGCCAGCAGCTTAGGGAGGAGGGGCTACACCTTC.

V usage is TRBV4-1 and J usage is TRBJ1-2; perhaps TRBD1 as D (5 bases). The CDR3 loop spans 15 amino acids. CDR1 and CDR2 (germline): MGHRA, YSYEKL. The V gene lost 1 base and the J gene lost 4 bases, with 13 bases spanning the gap. As DNA, the CDR3 is TGCGCCAGCAGCCAAGTCCAGACAGACTTCTATGGCTACACCTTC. It yields the protein CASSQVQTDFYGYTF.

The chain recombines TRBV28 with TRBJ2-7; a weak D match, TRBD1 (5 bases). Germline CDR1 is MDHEN and CDR2 is SYDVKM. V lost 5 bases to trimming and J lost 6 bases, with 11 bases between them. This CDR3 region has 12 residues. As DNA, the CDR3 is TGTGCCAGCAGTCCCTCCAGGGTCGAGCAGTACTTC. Translation gives CASSPSRVEQYF.

A word on this clone: Compared with germline, one end of the junction differs, possibly owing to a read error. The J gene is TRBJ1-1, the V gene TRBV29-1; TRBD1 matches at 7 bases. This CDR3 comprises 12 residues. Germline CDR1 and CDR2: SQVTM and ANQGSEA. The CDR3: CSVMGQNSEAFF. The CDR3 DNA sequence: TGCAGCGTCATGGGACAGAACTCTGAAGCTTTCTTT.

The gene calls are TRBV14 and TRBJ2-7; D unresolved. Germline lookup yields CDR1 SGHDN and CDR2 FVKESK. V lost 0 bases to trimming and J lost 4 bases, with 19 bases between them. The CDR3 extends over 17 amino acids. CDR3 region: CASSQEHSNPSGYEQYF. The CDR3, as DNA: TGTGCCAGCAGCCAAGAGCACTCCAACCCATCCGGGTACGAGCAGTACTTC.

The chain links TRBV5-6 to TRBJ1-2; a weak D match, TRBD1 (6 bases). V shed 4 bases and J shed 5 bases, with 15 bases lying between them. Germline V CDR1 and CDR2: SGHDT, YYEEEE. This CDR3 region has 14 residues. The chain's CDR3 is CASSRGQSEYGYTF. For the CDR3, the DNA is TGTGCCAGCAGCAGAGGACAGTCGGAATATGGCTACACCTTC.

The chain recombines TRBV19 with TRBJ2-5; 7 bases map to TRBD1. Germline V CDR1 and CDR2: LNHDA, SQIVND (reference sequence). Trimming at V came to 5 bases and at J to 5 bases, leaving 5 bases not matched to a gene. The CDR3 consists of 13 residues. The CDR3 DNA is TGTGCCAGTAGTGAGGGGGCGGGTGAGACCCAGTACTTC. It codes for CASSEGAGETQYF.

This clone came up a few times. This sequence joins TRBV27 and TRBJ1-2, with a possible D match to TRBD1 (5 bases). V dropped 5 bases and J dropped 1 base, with 8 bases sitting between them. Germline-derived CDR1 and CDR2 are MNHEY and SMNVEV (reference sequence). The CDR3 consists of 13 residues. CDR3 nucleotides: TGTGCCAGCAGTCCCCAGGGTAACTATGGCTACACCTTC. This gives the protein CASSPQGNYGYTF.

The chain couples TRBV15 to TRBJ1-4; 7 bases agree with TRBD1. V lost 4 bases and J lost 7; bases outside the gene matches: 6. CDR1 and CDR2 from the germline V gene are LNHNV and YYDKDF (reference sequence). The CDR3 is 14 residues long. CDR3: CATSIQGRGEKLFF. Written as DNA, the CDR3 is TGTGCCACCAGCATACAGGGGCGGGGTGAAAAACTGTTTTTT.

The chain couples TRBV11-3 to TRBJ2-7, with TRBD2 matching over 11 bases. Unmatched junction bases numbered 15, after V lost 6 bases and J lost 2 bases. Germline CDR1 is SGHNT and CDR2 is YENEEA. CDR3 length: 18 amino acids. As DNA, the CDR3 is TGTGCCAGCAGTTTGGAACTAGCGGGAGCCCGAAGGCCCTACGAGCAGTACTTC. This gives the protein CASSLELAGARRPYEQYF.

The gene calls are TRBV7-6 and TRBJ2-7, with 9 bases lining up with TRBD1. The CDR3 has 14 amino acids. The germline V gene encodes CDR1 SGHVS and CDR2 FNYEAQ. The ends lost 5 bases at V and 5 bases at J; junction bases unmatched: 7. The CDR3: CASSDGQGLDEQYF. In nucleotides, the CDR3 is TGTGCCAGCAGCGACGGACAGGGGTTGGACGAGCAGTACTTC.

The CDR3 DNA reads TGTGCCAGCAGCCTGCTCCGGGACATGTCCTACGAGCAGTACTTC. Amino acid sequence: CASSLLRDMSYEQYF. The chain is built from TRBV28 and TRBJ2-7, with a possible D match to TRBD1 (6 bases). The CDR3 loop spans 15 amino acids. V lost 6 bases to trimming and J lost 1 base, with 16 bases between them. Germline lookup yields CDR1 MDHEN and CDR2 SYDVKM.

The gene calls are TRBV14 and TRBJ2-1; no clear D. Germline CDR1 is SGHDN and CDR2 is FVKESK. With 7 bases removed from V and 9 bases from J, the gap between germline ends came to 10 bases. The CDR3 spans 11 residues. In DNA, the CDR3 is TGTGCCAGCACCCGAGGTGGTGAGCAGTTCTTC. Protein: CASTRGGEQFF.

V and J are TRBV7-6 and TRBJ1-6; D remains ambiguous. Per the germline V gene, CDR1 is SGHVS and CDR2 is FNYEAQ. This CDR3 comprises 16 residues. V dropped 1 base and J dropped 2 bases, with 9 bases sitting between them. The CDR3 reads CASSLGALPYNSPLHF. The DNA for the CDR3 is TGTGCCAGCAGCTTAGGGGCGCTCCCCTATAATTCACCCCTCCACTTT.